The 18 T cell receptor beta chains reported below all come from one sample, sequenced in a study of shared clonotypes between healthy human individuals. This table comes from immunoSEQ multiplex PCR, and its TCRdb copy is limited to in-frame clones, with some not included. Altogether fewer than 1.8 million clones are present, about 98.5% being singletons, with the ten largest covering approximately 0.4%. Sequenced material: naive CD4+ T cells sorted from blood. This sample's subset: CD45RA+ positively selected. Receptors originate from a young man in good health.

The chain uses TRBV11-2 and TRBJ2-5, with 8 bases identical to TRBD1. The CDR3 loop spans 14 amino acids. Unmatched junction bases numbered 7, after V lost 5 bases and J lost 5 bases. Germline CDR1 SGHAT, CDR2 FQNNGV. CDR3 region: CASSTRQGTETQYF. Here the CDR3 DNA reads TGTGCCAGCAGCACAAGACAGGGGACGGAGACCCAGTACTTC.

This clone was seen more than once but under ten times. The V and J genes are TRBV14 and TRBJ2-3; D is undetermined. Germline V gene data show CDR1 as SGHDN and CDR2 as FVKESK. The CDR3 is 14 residues long. Trimming left V 3 bases short and J 1 base short, with 8 bases between. CDR3 nucleotide sequence: TGTGCCAGCAGCCAGAATCTTCGCACAGATACGCAGTATTTT. This gives the protein CASSQNLRTDTQYF.

Remarks on this clone: The same CDR3 arises from other DNA sequences in this sample as well. V is TRBV15 and J is TRBJ2-5; D unresolved. Per the germline V gene, CDR1 is LNHNV and CDR2 is YYDKDF (reference sequence). CDR3 length equals 12 residues. V was cut by 1 base and J by 1 base, with 1 base left in between. DNA of the CDR3: TGTGCCACCAGCAGAGTCCAAGAGACCCAGTACTTC. This sequence encodes CATSRVQETQYF.

The chain couples TRBV5-4 to TRBJ2-5; D is undetermined. This CDR3 has 12 amino acids. CDR1 and CDR2 from the germline V gene are SGHNT and YYREEE (reference sequence). Trimming shortened V by 4 bases and J by 0 bases, and 4 bases separated the two germline ends. In DNA form, the CDR3 reads TGTGCCAGCAGCCCTAACCAAGAGACCCAGTACTTC. It encodes CASSPNQETQYF.

The rearrangement uses TRBV19 and TRBJ2-7, with 7 bases fitting TRBD1. The CDR3 runs 13 residues. The V gene's germline CDR1 is LNHDA and CDR2 SQIVND (reference sequence). Trimming removed 4 bases from V and 6 bases from J; junction bases left unmatched: 6. CDR3 bases: TGTGCCAGTAGTAACAGGGGACGCGTCGAGCAGTACTTC. This codes for CASSNRGRVEQYF. The whole variable domain, remainder taken from reference TRBV19 and TRBJ2-7, is DGGITQSPKYLFRKEGQNVTLSCEQNLNHDAMYWYRQDPGQGLRLIYYSQIVNDFQKGDIAEGYSVSREKKESFPLTVTSAQKNPTAFYLCASSNRGRVEQYFGPGTRLTVT.

On this clone itself: This sample also contains other DNA sequences that code for the same CDR3. The rearrangement joins TRBV4-3 to TRBJ2-7, with TRBD1 identical over 11 bases. The germline V gene encodes CDR1 LGHNA and CDR2 YSLEER. The trim removed 4 bases at V and 7 bases at J, leaving 6 bases unmatched. This CDR3 contains 14 residues. CDR3 amino acids: CASSRGQGAYEQYF. As DNA, the CDR3 is TGCGCCAGCAGCCGCGGACAGGGGGCTTATGAGCAGTACTTC.

V usage is TRBV11-2 and J usage is TRBJ1-1; 7 nucleotides align to TRBD1. This CDR3 has 13 residues. The trim removed 6 bases at V and 1 base at J, leaving 2 bases unmatched. Germline assignment: CDR1 SGHAT and CDR2 FQNNGV. CDR3 in amino acids: CASRGTENTEAFF. The CDR3 coding sequence is TGTGCCAGCAGGGGGACAGAGAACACTGAAGCTTTCTTT.

Of note for this clone: Distinct nucleotide sequences in the sample also encode this CDR3. The chain carries TRBV7-6 and TRBJ2-5; TRBD2 agrees at 11 bases. There are 16 residues in the CDR3. From germline, CDR1 is SGHVS and CDR2 FNYEAQ. The V gene end was trimmed by 0 bases and the J gene end by 4 bases; junction bases not matched to a gene: 4. DNA for the CDR3: TGTGCCAGCAGCTTAGCGGTAGCGGGAGGGGGAGAGACCCAGTACTTC. Its protein is CASSLAVAGGGETQYF.

This clone was recorded once. The rearrangement joins TRBV4-1 to TRBJ2-7; tentative D call: TRBD2 (6 bases). CDR3 length equals 16 residues. The germline gives CDR1 MGHRA, CDR2 YSYEKL. V shed 5 bases and J shed 4 bases, with 21 bases lying between them. The CDR3 here is CASSKPGLRGMYEQYF. Written as DNA, the CDR3 is TGCGCCAGCAGCAAACCGGGACTCCGAGGTATGTACGAGCAGTACTTC.

This chain joins TRBV11-2 and TRBJ2-2, with a tentative D call TRBD1 (7 bases). The germline V gene has CDR1 SGHAT and CDR2 FQNNGV. Trimming removed 6 bases at V and 5 bases at J, with 19 bases between. The CDR3 totals 16 residues. CDR3 nucleotide sequence: TGTGCCAGCAGGCCGGGGGTACCGACAGGGACCGGGGAGCTGTTTTTT. Its protein product is CASRPGVPTGTGELFF.

V usage is TRBV27 and J usage is TRBJ2-1, with D perhaps assigned TRBD1 or TRBD2 (5 bases each). This CDR3 spans 16 amino acids. The V end was cut by 2 bases, the J end by 4 bases, with 15 bases between. CDR1 and CDR2 (germline): MNHEY, SMNVEV (reference sequence). CDR3 sequence reads: CASSLGVGPLYNEQFF. The CDR3, as DNA: TGTGCCAGCAGTTTAGGGGTGGGACCCCTTTACAATGAGCAGTTCTTC.

CDR3 sequence reads: CASSIMEGRNYEQYF. As DNA, the CDR3 is TGTGCCAGTAGTATTATGGAGGGACGGAACTACGAGCAGTACTTC. The J gene is TRBJ2-7, the V gene TRBV19, with D maybe TRBD2 (6 bases). Germline V gene sequence: CDR1 LNHDA, CDR2 SQIVND (reference sequence). The CDR3 contains 15 residues. V was trimmed by 3 bases and J by 3 bases, leaving 15 bases between them.

The chain has TRBV15 and TRBJ2-3, with D possibly matching TRBD1 (7 bases). V lost 4 bases and J 1 base, leaving 12 bases between the germline ends. The germline V gene encodes CDR1 LNHNV and CDR2 YYDKDF (reference sequence). This CDR3 contains 15 residues. CDR3 in DNA: TGTGCCACCAGCATCCCCAGGGGGGGCACAGATACGCAGTATTTT. Translation gives CATSIPRGGTDTQYF.

V is TRBV29-1 and J is TRBJ2-5, with TRBD2 matching 9 bases. Germline-derived CDR1 and CDR2 are SQVTM and ANQGSEA. V shed 7 bases and J 7 bases; nucleotides not matched to a gene: 13. The CDR3 covers 14 residues. The DNA for the CDR3 is TGCAGCGGTGTGGTGACTAGCGGTCCGTTGACCCAGTACTTC. Translated: CSGVVTSGPLTQYF.

The rearrangement uses TRBV18 and TRBJ1-5; possibly TRBD1 for D (5 bases). Germline V CDR1 and CDR2: KGHSH, LQKENI. The CDR3 has 17 amino acids. Deletions cut 2 bases from V and 5 bases from J, with 19 bases between. This chain's CDR3 is CASSPSVWGTNDQPQHF. CDR3 sequence (DNA): TGTGCCAGCTCACCATCAGTTTGGGGGACGAACGATCAGCCCCAGCATTTT.

V gene TRBV19 combines with J gene TRBJ2-1; D gene uncertain. The CDR3 length is 14 residues. V lost 2 bases and J lost 4, with 9 bases in between. Per germline, CDR1 LNHDA and CDR2 SQIVND (reference sequence). The CDR3 nucleotides read TGTGCCAGTAGTATAACAGTTCATTACAATGAGCAGTTCTTC. It yields the protein CASSITVHYNEQFF.

The chain is built from TRBV11-2 and TRBJ1-4; D remains unclear. V was pared by 5 bases and J by 0 bases, with 10 bases between. Germline lookup yields CDR1 SGHAT and CDR2 FQNNGV. This CDR3 is built from 15 residues. The CDR3 region is CASSQRTATNEKLFF. The CDR3, as DNA: TGTGCCAGCAGCCAGCGGACGGCAACTAATGAAAAACTGTTTTTT.

The rearrangement joins TRBV28 to TRBJ1-4; D call uncertain. Germline V gene data show CDR1 as MDHEN and CDR2 as SYDVKM. This CDR3 contains 17 residues. V lost 6 bases and J 3 bases, leaving 20 bases between the germline ends. The CDR3 is CASRRASRFAANEKLFF. CDR3 sequence (DNA): TGTGCCAGCAGGCGAGCATCACGCTTCGCGGCTAATGAAAAACTGTTTTTT. The full variable domain, completed using reference TRBV28 and TRBJ1-4, is DVKVTQSSRYLVKRTGEKVFLECVQDMDHENMFWYRQDPGLGLRLIYFSYDVKMKEKGDIPEGYSVSREKKERFSLILESASTNQTSMYLCASRRASRFAANEKLFFGSGTQLSVL.